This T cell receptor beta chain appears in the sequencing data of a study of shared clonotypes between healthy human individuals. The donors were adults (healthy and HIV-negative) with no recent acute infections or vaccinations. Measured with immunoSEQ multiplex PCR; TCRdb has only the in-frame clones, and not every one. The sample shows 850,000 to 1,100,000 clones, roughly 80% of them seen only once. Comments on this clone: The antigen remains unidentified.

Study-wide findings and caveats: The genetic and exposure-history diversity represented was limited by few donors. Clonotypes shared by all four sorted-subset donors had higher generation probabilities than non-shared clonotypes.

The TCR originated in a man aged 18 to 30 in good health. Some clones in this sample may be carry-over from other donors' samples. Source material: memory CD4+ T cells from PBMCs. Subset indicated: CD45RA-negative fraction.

CDR3 in amino acids: CASRDNRLNTGELFF. The CDR3 DNA is TGTGCCAGCAGAGATAATAGACTGAACACCGGGGAGCTGTTTTTT. The genes are TRBV2 and TRBJ2-2; no clear D gene. CDR1 and CDR2 from the germline V gene are SNHLY and FYNNEI. V dropped 6 bases and J dropped 1 base, with 12 bases sitting between them. The CDR3 runs 15 residues.